One sample yielded the 26 T cell receptor beta chains listed below, sequenced in a study of T-cell reconstitution after alpha-beta-depleted transplantation in children. Unique molecular identifiers were used to barcode this TCRbeta library. TCRdb reanalysed the PCR reads using MiXCR and keeps one entry per CDR3 protein. The table shows 7,000 or so distinct CDR3 sequences, with under 7% occurring only once. Sequencing used PBMCs, mostly from graft donor cells, obtained 180 days after TCRalphabeta/CD19-depleted stem cell transplant. The receptors originated from a child younger than two who had a stem cell transplant for acute myeloid leukemia, so the T cells may come from the graft donor.

This clonotype was counted many times. The chain recombines TRBV24-1 with TRBJ2-3, with 7 positions matching TRBD1. CDR3 length: 15 residues. Germline V gene lookup returns CDR1 KGHDR and CDR2 SFDVKD. After removal of 3 bases from V and 1 base from J, the junction contained 3 bases not matched to a gene. The CDR3 sequence: CATSDPGTGTDTQYF. Here the CDR3 DNA reads TGTGCCACCAGTGATCCCGGGACAGGCACAGATACGCAGTATTTT.

The table lists this clonotype with many counts. This chain connects TRBV28 to TRBJ1-5, with D unresolved. This CDR3 comprises 15 residues. V was cut by 5 bases and J by 0 bases, with 11 bases left in between. Germline V CDR1 and CDR2: MDHEN, SYDVKM. The CDR3 DNA reads as TGTGCCAGCAGTATGGGAGGTATTAGCAATCAGCCCCAGCATTTT. This sequence encodes CASSMGGISNQPQHF.

This clonotype counts as large. The chain links TRBV29-1 to TRBJ1-2; 7 nucleotides agree with TRBD1. The trim removed 5 bases at V and 6 bases at J, leaving 9 bases unmatched. This CDR3 has 13 amino acids. The germline V gene has CDR1 SQVTM and CDR2 ANQGSEA. CDR3 nucleotides: TGCAGCGTTACGGTCCAGGGGGGAGATGGCTACACCTTC. Protein sequence: CSVTVQGGDGYTF. Full variable domain (missing parts from reference TRBV29-1 and TRBJ1-2): SAVISQKPSRDICQRGTSLTIQCQVDSQVTMMFWYRQQPGQSLTLIATANQGSEATYESGFVIDKFPISRPNLTFSTLTVSNMSPEDSSIYLCSVTVQGGDGYTFGSGTRLTVV.

This clonotype is medium-sized. The CDR3 nucleotides are TGTGCCAGCAGTTTAGGGGCGGGGAGGTACCAAGAGACCCAGTACTTC. Translating gives CASSLGAGRYQETQYF. The chain combines TRBV12-3 or TRBV12-4 with TRBJ2-5, with D maybe TRBD2 (6 bases). This CDR3 spans 16 amino acids. Trimming shortened V by 1 base and J by 0 bases, and 12 bases separated the two germline ends.

In its sample, this clonotype is medium-sized. The V call is TRBV7-2, the J call TRBJ2-7; 9 bases match TRBD1. The CDR3 has 17 residues. The trim removed 5 bases at V and 3 bases at J, leaving 14 bases unmatched. Germline V gene lookup returns CDR1 SGHTA and CDR2 FQGNSA. CDR3 region: CASSLGAGTGYSYEQYF. Here the CDR3 DNA reads TGTGCCAGCAGCCTGGGGGCCGGGACAGGGTATAGCTACGAGCAGTACTTC.

This clonotype was found many times. This CDR3 reads CASSLAQGDSPLHF. In DNA, the CDR3 is TGCGCCAGCAGCTTGGCCCAAGGGGACTCACCCCTCCACTTT. This chain joins TRBV5-1 and TRBJ1-6, with D tentatively TRBD1 (5 bases). The CDR3 covers 14 residues. The V gene's germline CDR1 is SGHRS and CDR2 YFSETQ. Trimming left V 0 bases short and J 10 bases short, with 11 bases between.

This clonotype has at least ten counts. This chain joins TRBV4-2 and TRBJ2-7, with D perhaps TRBD2 (5 bases). There are 16 residues in the CDR3. V gave up 0 bases and J gave up 3 bases, with 15 bases separating them. CDR1 is LGHNA, CDR2 YNFKEQ, per germline. CDR3: CASSQDGSRGNYEQYF. The CDR3, as DNA: TGTGCCAGCAGCCAAGATGGTAGTAGAGGGAACTACGAGCAGTACTTC.

This clonotype showed up many times. The chain recombines TRBV23-1 with TRBJ1-5; D not certain. TRBV23-1 is recorded as an ORF, its role being uncertain. Trimming stripped 6 bases from V and 5 bases from J, with 11 bases between. CDR3 length: 13 residues. The CDR3 reads CASRPRGDQPQHF. The CDR3 region has the DNA TGCGCCAGCAGGCCCCGCGGGGATCAGCCCCAGCATTTT.

This clonotype has ten or more counts. The chain carries TRBV5-5 and TRBJ2-5, with 7 bases aligning to TRBD1. The CDR3 covers 14 residues. Germline trimming cut 4 bases from V and 7 bases from J; bases unmatched to any gene: 10. Germline assignment: CDR1 SGHKS and CDR2 YYEKEE (reference sequence). The CDR3 spells CASSLGTAEGTQYF. The CDR3 bases are TGTGCCAGCAGCCTGGGGACAGCCGAGGGGACCCAGTACTTC.

This clonotype is classed as medium-sized (0.01 to 0.1%). The J gene is TRBJ2-1, the V gene TRBV29-1, with D unclear. CDR1 SQVTM and CDR2 ANQGSEA come from the germline V gene. Trimming took 7 bases from V and 9 from J, leaving 16 bases between them. CDR3 length: 12 amino acids. The CDR3 region is CSAPAKGREQFF. The CDR3 DNA follows: TGCAGCGCACCTGCAAAAGGCCGTGAGCAGTTCTTC.

This clonotype was found many times. This chain joins TRBV20-1 and TRBJ2-2, with no clear D. This CDR3 is 13 amino acids long. CDR1 DFQATT and CDR2 SNEGSKA come from the germline V gene (reference sequence). Trimming took 0 bases from V and 6 from J, leaving 8 bases between them. The CDR3 DNA follows: TGCAGTGCTAGAGATTACCGCCCCGGGGAGCTGTTTTTT. This codes for CSARDYRPGELFF.

This clonotype has a count of ten or more. The V call is TRBV20-1, the J call TRBJ2-7, with a tentative D call TRBD2 (6 bases). V lost 3 bases and J lost 2, with 14 bases in between. Germline V gives CDR1 DFQATT, CDR2 SNEGSKA (reference sequence). The CDR3 consists of 14 residues. DNA of the CDR3: TGCAGTGCTAGCACCGGCGGGAATGCCTACGAGCAGTACTTC. It specifies CSASTGGNAYEQYF.

This clonotype has ten or more counts. The chain couples TRBV29-1 to TRBJ2-7, with 9 bases identical to TRBD1. V shed 3 bases and J 0 bases; nucleotides not matched to a gene: 9. CDR1 is SQVTM, CDR2 ANQGSEA, per germline. The CDR3 runs 16 residues. CDR3 nucleotides: TGCAGCGTTGAGCGGTTGGACAGGGGTTTCTCCTACGAGCAGTACTTC. It encodes CSVERLDRGFSYEQYF.

There are many counts of this clonotype. The chain carries TRBV29-1 and TRBJ1-1, with D uncertain. V was cut by 4 bases and J by 6 bases, with 15 bases left in between. The CDR3 is 13 amino acids. Germline V gene sequence: CDR1 SQVTM, CDR2 ANQGSEA. The CDR3 spells CSVGRRFVPEAFF. The CDR3 bases are TGCAGCGTTGGCCGACGGTTTGTGCCTGAAGCTTTCTTT.

This clonotype was picked up many times. The chain links TRBV20-1 to TRBJ2-1; D not resolved. V dropped 3 bases and J dropped 3 bases, with 18 bases sitting between them. The germline CDR1 and CDR2 sequences are DFQATT and SNEGSKA (reference sequence). This CDR3 comprises 16 residues. CDR3 nucleotides: TGCAGTGCTAGTGACAAACCTGGTATGGTCTACAATGAGCAGTTCTTC. This sequence encodes CSASDKPGMVYNEQFF.

This clonotype was recorded many times. CDR3 region: CASSPNQGTGELFF. The CDR3 DNA is TGTGCCAGCAGCCCTAATCAGGGAACCGGGGAGCTGTTTTTT. The chain links TRBV11-3 to TRBJ2-2, with D perhaps matching TRBD1 (5 bases). The length of the CDR3 is 14 residues. With 5 bases removed from V and 5 bases from J, the gap between germline ends came to 12 bases. In germline, CDR1 is SGHNT, CDR2 YENEEA.

In this sample, this clonotype is medium-sized. V gene TRBV27 combines with J gene TRBJ2-5; a possible D gene is TRBD2 (5 bases). The V gene lost 0 bases and the J gene lost 9 bases, with 14 bases spanning the gap. Germline V CDR1 and CDR2: MNHEY, SMNVEV (reference sequence). The length of the CDR3 is 14 residues. The DNA for the CDR3 is TGTGCCAGCAGTTTATCCTACCCTTTGAGGGCCCAGTACTTC. Translation gives CASSLSYPLRAQYF.

This clonotype was detected many times. This sequence joins TRBV6-5 and TRBJ1-3; D unresolved. Trimming took off 2 bases at V and 8 bases at J, with 10 bases between the two ends. CDR3 length: 13 residues. CDR1 and CDR2 (germline): MNHEY, SVGAGI. CDR3 residues: CASSYGGEHTIYF. In nucleotides, the CDR3 is TGTGCCAGCAGTTACGGTGGGGAACACACCATATATTTT.

This clonotype has at least ten counts. The rearrangement links TRBV21-1 to TRBJ2-5; the table's D call, TRBD1, was not checked against the DNA. TRBV21-1 is labeled a pseudogene. This CDR3 region has 14 residues. The CDR3 nucleotides read TGTGCCAGTCCGGGACAGGGCCTCGGAGAGACCCAGTACTTC. Encoded protein: CASPGQGLGETQYF.

At least ten counts were recorded for this clonotype. J is TRBJ2-3 and V is TRBV25-1; the D gene is possibly TRBD2 (5 bases). CDR1 is MGHDK and CDR2 is SYGVNS in the germline V gene. CDR3 length equals 16 residues. V gave up 2 bases and J gave up 2 bases, with 14 bases separating them. This CDR3 is CASSEGSAVVTDTQYF. The CDR3 nucleotides are TGTGCCAGCAGTGAAGGGTCAGCGGTGGTCACAGATACGCAGTATTTT.

This clonotype was seen at least ten times. DNA of the CDR3: TGTGCCAGCAGCCCCTTCTACGAGCAGTACTTC. Protein sequence: CASSPFYEQYF. The V gene is TRBV7-9, the J gene TRBJ2-7; D ambiguous. Germline CDR1 and CDR2: SEHNR and FQNEAQ (reference sequence). V lost 5 bases and J lost 3, with 5 bases in between. The CDR3 extends over 11 amino acids.

There are many counts of this clonotype. This chain uses TRBV4-1 with TRBJ1-1; 7 nucleotides match TRBD1. Trimming cost V 4 bases and J 5 bases; bases outside gene matches: 10. The V gene's germline CDR1 is MGHRA and CDR2 YSYEKL. The CDR3 covers 15 residues. CDR3 region: CASSPSQGEWTEAFF. For the CDR3, the DNA is TGCGCCAGCAGCCCTTCCCAGGGGGAGTGGACTGAAGCTTTCTTT.

At least ten counts were recorded for this clonotype. The genes are TRBV28 and TRBJ2-7, with D perhaps TRBD1 (6 bases). The V gene lost 6 bases and the J gene lost 2 bases, with 17 bases spanning the gap. The CDR3 covers 15 residues. In germline, CDR1 is MDHEN, CDR2 SYDVKM. This CDR3 is CASRTYQGCPYEQYF. The DNA for the CDR3 is TGTGCCAGCAGAACTTACCAGGGGTGCCCCTACGAGCAGTACTTC. The whole variable domain, remainder taken from reference TRBV28 and TRBJ2-7, is DVKVTQSSRYLVKRTGEKVFLECVQDMDHENMFWYRQDPGLGLRLIYFSYDVKMKEKGDIPEGYSVSREKKERFSLILESASTNQTSMYLCASRTYQGCPYEQYFGPGTRLTVT.

This clonotype was picked up a small number of times. This rearrangement joins TRBV29-1 to TRBJ1-1; D perhaps matches TRBD1 (6 bases). V was cut by 7 bases and J by 9 bases, with 15 bases left in between. The CDR3 consists of 11 residues. Germline loops: CDR1 SQVTM, CDR2 ANQGSEA. CDR3 sequence (DNA): TGCAGCGCAAAAGGGGACACGCAAGCTTTCTTT. Its protein product is CSAKGDTQAFF. Together with reference TRBV29-1 and TRBJ1-1, the CDR3 gives the full variable domain: SAVISQKPSRDICQRGTSLTIQCQVDSQVTMMFWYRQQPGQSLTLIATANQGSEATYESGFVIDKFPISRPNLTFSTLTVSNMSPEDSSIYLCSAKGDTQAFFGQGTRLTVV.

This clonotype counts as medium-sized. This rearrangement joins TRBV25-1 to TRBJ2-7, with D perhaps matching TRBD1 or TRBD2 (6 bases each). The CDR3 has 15 residues. CDR1 is MGHDK, CDR2 SYGVNS, per germline. The CDR3 spells CARRGDITFGVDRYF. DNA of the CDR3: TGTGCGAGAAGGGGGGACATCACGTTCGGGGTAGATCGGTACTTC.

This clonotype is large. The CDR3 here is CASSPRLAGDLEQYF. The DNA for the CDR3 is TGTGCCAGCAGCCCCCGACTAGCGGGAGATCTTGAGCAGTACTTC. The chain links TRBV7-2 to TRBJ2-7; 12 nucleotides line up with TRBD2. Germline loops: CDR1 SGHTA, CDR2 FQGNSA. V lost 5 bases, J lost 7 bases, and 9 bases stayed unmatched. The length of the CDR3 is 15 residues.